The 5 T cell receptor beta chains in this list originate from one sample, sequenced in a study of blood T cell repertoires in COVID-19. The protocol was immunoSEQ multiplex PCR, while the TCRdb copy is restricted to in-frame clones and leaves out a portion. The top ten clones hold more than 4.5% of a sample with about 220,000 clones, roughly 85% of them seen once. Sequenced sample: PBMCs or T cells enriched from blood (not recorded which). These TCRs come from a woman aged 50 to 65 who had been exposed to COVID-19.

This clone was counted only a few times. This sequence joins TRBV11-3 and TRBJ2-2; possible D gene TRBD1, 6 bases. The V end lost 0 bases, the J end lost 2 bases, and 19 bases lay between the germline ends. The CDR3 has 19 amino acids. Germline lookup yields CDR1 SGHNT and CDR2 YENEEA. The CDR3 DNA reads as TGTGCCAGCAGCTTAGATGGAAGGAAGACAGGAAGAAACACCGGGGAGCTGTTTTTT. Translation gives CASSLDGRKTGRNTGELFF. Full variable domain (outside the CDR3, taken from reference TRBV11-3 and TRBJ2-2): EAGVVQSPRYKIIEKKQPVAFWCNPISGHNTLYWYLQNLGQGPELLIRYENEEAVDDSQLPKDRFSAERLKGVDSTLKIQPAELGDSAVYLCASSLDGRKTGRNTGELFFGEGSRLTVL.

This chain links TRBV12-3 or TRBV12-4 with TRBJ2-2, with 7 bases identical to TRBD1. This CDR3 contains 13 residues. Trimming removed 5 bases from V and 7 bases from J; junction bases left unmatched: 4. DNA for the CDR3: TGTGCCAGCAGTGCCAGGGGGATCGGGGAGCTGTTTTTT. This encodes CASSARGIGELFF.

The V and J genes are TRBV10-3 and TRBJ2-3; D gene uncertain. Deletions cut 6 bases from V and 3 bases from J, with 13 bases between. This CDR3 contains 14 residues. CDR1 and CDR2 (germline): ENHRY, SYGVKD. CDR3 loop: CAISEALNTDTQYF. The CDR3 DNA is TGTGCCATCAGCGAAGCCCTTAATACAGATACGCAGTATTTT.

The rearrangement uses TRBV5-5 and TRBJ1-2, with D possibly matching TRBD1 (5 bases). V shed 0 bases and J shed 0 bases, with 6 bases lying between them. The CDR3 spans 14 residues. CDR1 is SGHKS, CDR2 YYEKEE, per germline (reference sequence). Here the CDR3 reads CASSLAGANYGYTF. The DNA of the CDR3 is TGTGCCAGCAGCTTGGCGGGGGCTAACTATGGCTACACCTTC.

This chain links TRBV30 with TRBJ2-6; no clear D. V lost 1 base, J lost 1 base, and 5 bases lay in between. CDR1 GTSNPN and CDR2 SVGIG come from the germline V gene (reference sequence). There are 14 residues in the CDR3. The CDR3 DNA is TGTGCCTGGAGTGCCCCGTCTGGGGCCAACGTCCTGACTTTC. The encoded protein is CAWSAPSGANVLTF.